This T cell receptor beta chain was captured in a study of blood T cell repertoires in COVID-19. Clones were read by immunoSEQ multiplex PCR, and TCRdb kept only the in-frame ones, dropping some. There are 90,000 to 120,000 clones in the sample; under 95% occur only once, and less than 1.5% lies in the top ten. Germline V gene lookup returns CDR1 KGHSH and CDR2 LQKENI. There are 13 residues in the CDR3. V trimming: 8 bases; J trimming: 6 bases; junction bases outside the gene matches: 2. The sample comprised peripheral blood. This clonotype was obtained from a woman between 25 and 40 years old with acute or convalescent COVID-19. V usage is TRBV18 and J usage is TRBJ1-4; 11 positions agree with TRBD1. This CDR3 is CASGQGADEKLFF. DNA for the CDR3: TGTGCCAGCGGACAGGGGGCTGATGAAAAACTGTTTTTT.